These 15 T cell receptor beta chains came from one sample sequenced in a study of radiotherapy plus CTLA-4 blockade in lung cancer. The data were produced by immunoSEQ multiplex PCR, yet TCRdb's version contains in-frame clones alone and is incomplete. The repertoire holds fewer than 50,000 clones, roughly 60% seen once, with less than 20% in the top ten. This material consisted of peripheral blood, taken from a patient treated with radiotherapy plus ipilimumab. The receptors were sampled from a human donor with non-small cell lung cancer who had a partial response to radiotherapy plus ipilimumab.

The rearrangement links TRBV29-1 to TRBJ2-1; D possibly corresponds to TRBD2 (5 bases). The germline V gene encodes CDR1 SQVTM and CDR2 ANQGSEA. The CDR3 length is 13 residues. The CDR3 sequence: CSGEGARWNEQFF. The CDR3 nucleotides read TGCAGTGGAGAGGGAGCCCGCTGGAATGAGCAGTTCTTC.

This chain joins TRBV4-2 and TRBJ2-2; D not resolved. This CDR3 has 13 residues. Germline V CDR1 and CDR2: LGHNA, YNFKEQ. V lost 4 bases and J lost 7, with 10 bases in between. CDR3 DNA sequence: TGTGCCAGCAGCCCCTCTGACATCGGGGAGCTGTTTTTT. Translation: CASSPSDIGELFF.

J is TRBJ2-7 and V is TRBV4-1; D possibly corresponds to TRBD2 (6 bases). This CDR3 comprises 15 residues. Trimming removed 1 base from V and 3 bases from J, with 13 bases in between. Germline assignment: CDR1 MGHRA and CDR2 YSYEKL. CDR3 amino acids: CASSQGGAPGYEQYF. As DNA, the CDR3 is TGCGCCAGCAGCCAAGGCGGGGCCCCTGGCTACGAGCAGTACTTC.

The rearrangement joins TRBV6-1 to TRBJ2-5; D call uncertain. Trimming pared 5 bases from V and 1 base from J, leaving 8 bases between. This CDR3 is 13 amino acids long. Germline V gene lookup returns CDR1 MNHNS and CDR2 SASEGT. The CDR3 here is CASSSTVQETQYF. CDR3 nucleotide sequence: TGTGCCAGCAGTTCCACAGTCCAAGAGACCCAGTACTTC.

CDR3 DNA sequence: TGTGCCAGCAGGACTAGCGCTTACTACGAGCAGTACTTC. Translated, it gives CASRTSAYYEQYF. The V call is TRBV27, the J call TRBJ2-7; 8 nucleotides agree with TRBD2. The germline V gene has CDR1 MNHEY and CDR2 SMNVEV (reference sequence). There are 13 residues in the CDR3. V gave up 6 bases and J gave up 3 bases; unmatched junction bases: 4.

J is TRBJ1-5 and V is TRBV2, with a tentative D call TRBD1 (5 bases). In germline, CDR1 is SNHLY, CDR2 FYNNEI. Trimming pared 3 bases from V and 7 bases from J, leaving 10 bases between. This CDR3 region has 13 residues. Here the CDR3 reads CASSDRTTQPQHF. The CDR3 bases are TGTGCCAGCAGTGACCGGACAACGCAGCCCCAGCATTTT.

The gene calls are TRBV2 and TRBJ2-3; the match to TRBD2 covers 8 bases. Germline loops: CDR1 SNHLY, CDR2 FYNNEI. With 9 bases clipped from V and 2 bases from J, the junction kept 7 bases outside the gene matches. This CDR3 comprises 14 residues. The CDR3 DNA sequence: TGTGCCAGAACCGGGACTAGAAACACAGATACGCAGTATTTT. Translation: CARTGTRNTDTQYF.

In its sample, this clone was seen a few times. The chain uses TRBV7-3 and TRBJ2-1; 9 nucleotides match TRBD1. CDR3 length equals 15 residues. CDR1 SGHTA and CDR2 FQGTGA come from the germline V gene. The V gene end was trimmed by 5 bases and the J gene end by 9 bases; junction bases not matched to a gene: 11. CDR3 nucleotide sequence: TGTGCCAGCAGCGCAACCGGGACAGGGATCGGTGAGCAGTTCTTC. Protein product: CASSATGTGIGEQFF.

This clone came up a few times. The chain uses TRBV5-1 and TRBJ1-4, with unresolved D. The CDR3 length is 14 residues. CDR1 is SGHRS, CDR2 YFSETQ, per germline. V lost 6 bases to trimming and J lost 7 bases, with 16 bases between them. This CDR3 reads CASKVLEGSEKLFF. CDR3 nucleotides: TGCGCCAGCAAAGTGCTAGAGGGCTCTGAAAAACTGTTTTTT.

This clone was seen only a few times. The chain employs TRBV21-1 and TRBJ2-7; the table calls TRBD2, which could not be checked here. TRBV21-1 is a documented pseudogene. The CDR3 consists of 16 residues. Written as DNA, the CDR3 is TGTGCCAGCAGCAAAGACTCTAGCGGGGGGACCTACGAGCAGTACTTC. Encoded protein: CASSKDSSGGTYEQYF.

This chain connects TRBV19 to TRBJ2-7, with TRBD1 matching 11 bases. Looked up from germline, CDR1 is LNHDA and CDR2 is SQIVND (reference sequence). The CDR3 totals 15 residues. V was clipped by 3 bases and J by 5 bases; unmatched bases: 6. CDR3 protein: CASSIGTGGYNEQYF. The CDR3 DNA is TGTGCCAGTAGTATCGGGACAGGGGGTTATAACGAGCAGTACTTC.

In its sample, this clone was seen a few times. The J gene is TRBJ1-3, the V gene TRBV10-3; D is unclear. The germline gives CDR1 ENHRY, CDR2 SYGVKD. There are 13 residues in the CDR3. The V end lost 8 bases, the J end lost 0 bases, and 8 bases lay between the germline ends. CDR3 amino acids: CAIGPISGNTIYF. The CDR3 DNA reads TGTGCCATCGGGCCCATCTCTGGAAACACCATATATTTT.

The rearrangement links TRBV6-5 to TRBJ1-1; D gene uncertain. The length of the CDR3 is 13 residues. CDR1 is MNHEY, CDR2 SVGAGI, per germline. The V end was cut by 5 bases, the J end by 6 bases, with 13 bases between. In DNA, the CDR3 is TGTGCCAGCAGTAGACTGATGAGTCCTGAAGCTTTCTTT. As protein: CASSRLMSPEAFF.

V is TRBV2 and J is TRBJ1-1; D gene unclear. The germline V gene has CDR1 SNHLY and CDR2 FYNNEI. Trimming left V 7 bases short and J 5 bases short, with 8 bases between. The CDR3 is 11 residues long. The CDR3 nucleotides are TGTGCCAGCATGAGGCGAACTGAAGCTTTCTTT. Residues: CASMRRTEAFF.

The rearrangement uses TRBV29-1 and TRBJ1-2; 9 positions match TRBD1. Germline CDR1 is SQVTM and CDR2 is ANQGSEA. This CDR3 is built from 13 residues. V was clipped by 5 bases and J by 4 bases; unmatched bases: 5. The DNA of the CDR3 is TGCAGCGTTTTACAGGGGGCATCCTATGGCTACACCTTC. It is translated as CSVLQGASYGYTF.